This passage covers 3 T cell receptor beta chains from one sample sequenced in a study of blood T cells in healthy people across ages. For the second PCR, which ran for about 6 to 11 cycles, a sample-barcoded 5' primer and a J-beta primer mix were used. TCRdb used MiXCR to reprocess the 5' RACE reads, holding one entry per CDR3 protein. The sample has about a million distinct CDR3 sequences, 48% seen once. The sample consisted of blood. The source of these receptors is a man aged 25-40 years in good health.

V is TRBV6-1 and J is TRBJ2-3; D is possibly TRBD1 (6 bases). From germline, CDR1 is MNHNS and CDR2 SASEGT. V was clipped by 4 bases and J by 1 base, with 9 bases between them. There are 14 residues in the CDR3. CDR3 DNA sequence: TGTGCCAGCAGTGGCAGGGGTCGCACAGATACGCAGTATTTT. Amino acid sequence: CASSGRGRTDTQYF.

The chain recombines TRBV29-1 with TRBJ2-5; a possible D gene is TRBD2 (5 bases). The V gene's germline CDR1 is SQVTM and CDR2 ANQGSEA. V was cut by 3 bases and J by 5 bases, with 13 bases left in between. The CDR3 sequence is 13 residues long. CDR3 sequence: CSVESGPWETQYF. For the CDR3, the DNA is TGCAGCGTTGAGAGCGGACCGTGGGAGACCCAGTACTTC.

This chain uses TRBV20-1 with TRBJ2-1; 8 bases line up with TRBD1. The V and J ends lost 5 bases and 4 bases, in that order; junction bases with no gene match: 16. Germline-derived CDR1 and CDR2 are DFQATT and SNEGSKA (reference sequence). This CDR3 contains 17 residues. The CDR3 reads CSAFLASGQGAYNEQFF. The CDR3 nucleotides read TGCAGTGCTTTCCTTGCTTCGGGGCAGGGGGCGTACAATGAGCAGTTCTTC.